This T cell receptor (beta chain) was sequenced during a study of T cell responses to AZD1222 COVID-19 vaccine. This clone turned up a few times. Its specificity is unknown. Libraries were prepared by immunoSEQ multiplex PCR; TCRdb keeps only in-frame clonotypes and omits some of them. The sample includes under 130,000 clones, roughly 82% of them seen just once. Study-wide points: Spike-specific TCR depth and breadth grew after two AZD1222 doses.

This CDR3 has 15 amino acids. CDR1 and CDR2 (germline): SEHNR, FQNEAQ (reference sequence). V shed 5 bases and J shed 2 bases, with 15 bases lying between them. This clonotype originated in an adult in good health. The sequencing used peripheral blood, collected on day 0 of AZD1222 vaccination. The rearrangement uses TRBV7-9 and TRBJ2-5; unclear D gene. The CDR3, as DNA: TGTGCCAGCAGCCCAAAGGCCAGGTTACAAGAGACCCAGTACTTC. Its protein is CASSPKARLQETQYF.